The present T cell receptor beta chain was sequenced within a study of cytomegalovirus exposure and HLA in healthy donors. To note about this clone: Its specificity is not known.

In the PCR, 60 Vbeta and 13 Jbeta primers were used. Authors' data handling: The count from a later analysis was 79 million or so unique TCR beta chains, 9 million to 12 million of them shared. The assay was immunoSEQ multiplex PCR, and TCRdb's table has in-frame clones only and misses some. V and J calls and clone size follow that table, whereas D and trimming were derived from the DNA. Among 150,000 to 180,000 clones, roughly 84% were seen once, and the ten largest hold roughly 2.3%. General study findings and limits: Overall, roughly 150 TCR beta chains were annotated as cytomegalovirus-associated.

Trimming removed 1 base at V and 7 bases at J, with 9 bases between. There are 13 residues in the CDR3. Germline V gene data show CDR1 as SGHRS and CDR2 as YFSETQ. Sequenced: PBMCs. This clonotype was sampled from a woman younger than 30 in good health and CMV-seronegative. This chain connects TRBV5-1 to TRBJ2-1; D is unclear. The CDR3, as DNA: TGCGCCAGCAGCTTGATCCCGGGTAATGAGCAGTTCTTC. It specifies CASSLIPGNEQFF.